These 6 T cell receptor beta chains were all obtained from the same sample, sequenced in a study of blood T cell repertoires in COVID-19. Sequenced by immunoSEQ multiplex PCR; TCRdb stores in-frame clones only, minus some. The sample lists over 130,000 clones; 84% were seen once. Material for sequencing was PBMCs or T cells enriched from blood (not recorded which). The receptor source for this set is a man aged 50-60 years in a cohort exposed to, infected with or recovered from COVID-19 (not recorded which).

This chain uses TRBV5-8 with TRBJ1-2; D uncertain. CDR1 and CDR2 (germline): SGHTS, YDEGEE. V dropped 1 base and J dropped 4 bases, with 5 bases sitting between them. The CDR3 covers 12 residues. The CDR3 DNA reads TGTGCCAGCAGCTTGTCTTTCTATGGCTACACCTTC. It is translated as CASSLSFYGYTF. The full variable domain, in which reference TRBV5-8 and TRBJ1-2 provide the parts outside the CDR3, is EAGVTQSPTHLIKTRGQQATLRCSPISGHTSVYWYQQALGLGLQFLLWYDEGEERNRGNFPPRFSGRQFPNYSSELNVNALELEDSALYLCASSLSFYGYTFGSGTRLTVV.

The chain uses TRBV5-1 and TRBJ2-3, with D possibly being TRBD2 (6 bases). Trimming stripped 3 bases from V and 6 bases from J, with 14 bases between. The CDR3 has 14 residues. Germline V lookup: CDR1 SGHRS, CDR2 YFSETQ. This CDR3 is CASSWSGPPDTQYF. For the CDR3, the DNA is TGCGCCAGCAGCTGGAGCGGGCCCCCGGATACGCAGTATTTT.

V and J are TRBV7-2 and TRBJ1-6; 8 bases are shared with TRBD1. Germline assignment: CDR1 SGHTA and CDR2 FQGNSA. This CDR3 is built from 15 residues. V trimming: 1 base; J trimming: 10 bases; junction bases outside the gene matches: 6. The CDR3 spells CASSLGQGYRSPLHF. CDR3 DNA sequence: TGTGCCAGCAGCTTAGGACAGGGGTACCGATCACCCCTCCACTTT.

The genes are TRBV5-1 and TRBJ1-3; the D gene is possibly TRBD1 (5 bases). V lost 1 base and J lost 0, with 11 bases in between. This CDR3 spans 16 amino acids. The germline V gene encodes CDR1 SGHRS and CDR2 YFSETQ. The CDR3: CASSLTGLRSGNTIYF. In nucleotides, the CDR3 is TGCGCCAGCAGCTTGACAGGTCTACGCTCTGGAAACACCATATATTTT.

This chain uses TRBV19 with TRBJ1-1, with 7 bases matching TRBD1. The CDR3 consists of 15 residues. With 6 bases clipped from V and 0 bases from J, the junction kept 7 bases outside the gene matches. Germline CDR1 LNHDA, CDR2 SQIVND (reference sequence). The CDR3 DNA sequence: TGTGCCAGTAGCCCCGACAGGGCAATGAACACTGAAGCTTTCTTT. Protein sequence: CASSPDRAMNTEAFF.

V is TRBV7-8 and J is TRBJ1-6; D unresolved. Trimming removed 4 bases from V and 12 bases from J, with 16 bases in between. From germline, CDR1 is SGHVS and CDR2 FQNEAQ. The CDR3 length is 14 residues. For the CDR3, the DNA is TGTGCCAGCAGCTCAGAGCTGGCGGGTAGACCCCTCCACTTT. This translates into CASSSELAGRPLHF.